The T cell receptor beta chain described here comes from a study of control samples from healthy donors and cancer patients. Germline CDR1 is MNHNS and CDR2 is SASEGT. V shed 4 bases and J shed 0 bases, with 17 bases lying between them. This CDR3 spans 17 amino acids. Some clones are missing from TCRdb's copy, which holds only in-frame ones; the method was immunoSEQ multiplex PCR. Among 390,000 or so clones listed, around 90% were seen once. This chain joins TRBV6-1 and TRBJ2-3; TRBD1 might be the D (5 bases). This TCR came from a man aged 40-49 years with head and neck cancer. The specimen was PBMCs. CDR3 sequence (DNA): TGTGCCAGCAGTGCAGGGCGACCTTCTACTAGCACAGATACGCAGTATTTT. It encodes CASSAGRPSTSTDTQYF.